This record concerns one TCR beta chain sequence. The antigen is unknown. TCRdb re-called the reads with MiXCR, one entry per CDR3 protein. The sample lists about 740,000 distinct CDR3 sequences, roughly 35% occurring once. The entry originates in a study of T cell repertoires in cytomegalovirus infection. As for the study in general: Public TCR beta signature analysis indicated the presence of both CMV infection and matching HLA type.

Study conclusions and caveats: What dominated the ex vivo response were HLA-C-restricted CMV-specific TCR beta clonotypes.

The ends lost 7 bases at V and 4 bases at J; junction bases unmatched: 2. CDR3 length: 12 amino acids. Germline CDR1 is MNHNS and CDR2 is SASEGT. The sequence derives from a human donor in good health (CMV status not recorded). Some clones in this sample may be carry-over from other donors' samples. The V call is TRBV6-1, the J call TRBJ1-2; 8 nucleotides line up with TRBD1. The sequencing input was PBMCs. CDR3 in DNA: TGTGCCAGCAAAGGACAGGGCTATGGCTACACCTTC. Translation: CASKGQGYGYTF.